These 8 T cell receptor beta chains were sequenced from one sample in a study of T cells in Graves' hyperthyroidism and ophthalmopathy. RNA transcripts provided the source from which TCR beta CDR3 regions were amplified. HTBI primers were the set used in a first-round RT-PCR of the TCR CDR3. TCRdb analysed the multiplex PCR reads with MiXCR anew, one entry per CDR3 protein. The sample includes 500,000 to 600,000 distinct CDR3 sequences, nearly 20% of them seen just once. The material sequenced was blood. The receptor set was obtained from a middle-aged man with Graves' ophthalmopathy.

This clonotype was recorded at least ten times. The chain couples TRBV20-1 to TRBJ2-7; tentative D call: TRBD2 (5 bases). CDR1 DFQATT and CDR2 SNEGSKA come from the germline V gene (reference sequence). Trimming took 3 bases from V and 2 from J, leaving 11 bases between them. The CDR3 totals 13 residues. CDR3: CSARGGSTYEQYF. CDR3 sequence (DNA): TGCAGTGCTAGGGGCGGGTCGACCTACGAGCAGTACTTC.

This clonotype was counted many times. The gene calls are TRBV20-1 and TRBJ1-1; no clear D. CDR1 DFQATT and CDR2 SNEGSKA come from the germline V gene (reference sequence). This CDR3 is built from 13 residues. Trimming took off 4 bases at V and 4 bases at J, with 13 bases between the two ends. The DNA of the CDR3 is TGCAGTGCTATAGGAGGTTATGGCACTGAAGCTTTCTTT. Its translation: CSAIGGYGTEAFF.

V usage is TRBV4-1 and J usage is TRBJ2-3; 13 positions agree with TRBD2. Trimming cost V 5 bases and J 5 bases; bases outside gene matches: 7. The germline V gene has CDR1 MGHRA and CDR2 YSYEKL. The CDR3 is 16 residues long. The CDR3, as DNA: TGCGCCAGCAGCTTCGGACTAGCGGGGGCCGGAGATACGCAGTATTTT. It codes for CASSFGLAGAGDTQYF.

There are many counts of this clonotype. V is TRBV5-1 and J is TRBJ2-2; possible D gene TRBD2, 6 bases. CDR3 length: 16 residues. V lost 0 bases, J lost 1 base, and 10 bases lay in between. Looked up from germline, CDR1 is SGHRS and CDR2 is YFSETQ. The CDR3 sequence: CASSLEGSGNTGELFF. The CDR3 DNA reads TGCGCCAGCAGCTTGGAGGGTAGCGGGAACACCGGGGAGCTGTTTTTT.

The chain is built from TRBV4-2 and TRBJ1-2; D is unresolved. The V and J ends lost 0 bases and 8 bases respectively, with 10 bases between them. This CDR3 is 13 amino acids long. Germline CDR1 and CDR2: LGHNA and YNFKEQ. The CDR3 is CASSQDLAGGYTF. The CDR3 DNA reads as TGTGCCAGCAGCCAAGATCTAGCGGGAGGCTACACCTTC.

The chain recombines TRBV2 with TRBJ2-5; D is ambiguous. The ends were cut back, 9 bases at V and 0 bases at J, with 14 bases in the middle. The V gene's germline CDR1 is SNHLY and CDR2 FYNNEI. This CDR3 is built from 14 residues. The CDR3 coding sequence is TGTGCCAGTCAAGGGTTGCATAACCAAGAGACCCAGTACTTC. Translation: CASQGLHNQETQYF. Variable domain in full (rest from reference TRBV2 and TRBJ2-5): EPEVTQTPSHQVTQMGQEVILRCVPISNHLYFYWYRQILGQKVEFLVSFYNNEISEKSEIFDDQFSVERPDGSNFTLKIRSTKLEDSAMYFCASQGLHNQETQYFGPGTRLLVL.

This clonotype was found a few times. This sequence joins TRBV24-1 and TRBJ2-2; the D gene is possibly TRBD2 (5 bases). This CDR3 contains 16 residues. Germline V gives CDR1 KGHDR, CDR2 SFDVKD. The V end lost 0 bases, the J end lost 3 bases, and 10 bases lay between the germline ends. The CDR3 protein is CATSDLAAGYTGELFF. CDR3 nucleotides: TGTGCCACCAGTGATTTGGCGGCGGGCTACACCGGGGAGCTGTTTTTT.

This clonotype was recorded many times. The chain combines TRBV28 with TRBJ2-7, with D possibly being TRBD1 (6 bases). V was cut by 7 bases and J by 4 bases, with 17 bases left in between. The germline V gene encodes CDR1 MDHEN and CDR2 SYDVKM. The CDR3 runs 14 residues. CDR3 bases: TGTGCCAGCACCCAGGACAGATTTTTTTACGAGCAGTACTTC. This encodes CASTQDRFFYEQYF.